This TCR beta chain was profiled in a study of T cells after yellow fever vaccination. Study-level findings and limits: On re-exposure, the response was weaker but peaked faster, at day 5 versus 15.

CDR1 is LGHNA and CDR2 is YNFKEQ in the germline V gene. The CDR3 is 14 residues long. Trimming took off 2 bases at V and 5 bases at J, with 12 bases between the two ends. TCRdb reanalysed the 5' RACE reads using MiXCR and keeps one entry per CDR3 protein. The sample yields 150,000 to 200,000 distinct CDR3 sequences, roughly 9% seen once. This clonotype occurred a few times. Its antigen is currently unknown. This receptor was obtained from a man aged 18-30 years who received the YFV17D yellow fever vaccine. Here the sequenced sample was CD8+ T cells sorted from PBMCs, taken 45 days after the yellow fever booster vaccination. The V and J genes are TRBV4-2 and TRBJ2-5; tentatively, D is TRBD1 or TRBD2 (6 bases each). This CDR3 is CASSQTGARETQYF. CDR3 DNA sequence: TGTGCCAGCAGCCAAACGGGGGCGAGGGAGACCCAGTACTTC.